This T cell receptor (beta chain) is from a study of cytomegalovirus exposure and HLA in healthy donors. Note on this clone: Its cognate antigen is unknown.

Study findings and constraints: Rare TCR sequences predominated, though certain public TCRs were found in many donors. A later analysis showed TCR association rates differing by HLA locus, peaking at DRB1 and lowest at HLA-C. The study flagged roughly 150 TCR beta chains as cytomegalovirus-associated.

The study ran its PCR with 60 Vbeta and 13 Jbeta primers. Using immunoSEQ multiplex PCR, the repertoire was profiled, and TCRdb retains in-frame clones only, with some absent. Of under 200,000 clones listed, approximately 81% are singletons. Material: PBMCs. The source of this sequence is a boy aged 2 to 10 in good health and CMV-seronegative.

The CDR3, as DNA: TGTGCCAGCAGTTTTGGGTCGAGGAACACCATATATTTT. It is translated as CASSFGSRNTIYF. The chain combines TRBV28 with TRBJ1-3; D is ambiguous. Germline CDR1 and CDR2: MDHEN and SYDVKM. CDR3 length equals 13 residues. Deletions cut 3 bases from V and 7 bases from J, with 10 bases between. The complete variable domain, with remaining parts taken from reference TRBV28 and TRBJ1-3, reads DVKVTQSSRYLVKRTGEKVFLECVQDMDHENMFWYRQDPGLGLRLIYFSYDVKMKEKGDIPEGYSVSREKKERFSLILESASTNQTSMYLCASSFGSRNTIYFGEGSWLTVV.